The T cell receptor beta chain described here comes from a study of blood T cell repertoires in COVID-19 (dated by TCRdb to the early 2020s). Looking at the study overall: Samples from collaborators originated in the United States, Italy and Spain and spanned both the acute and convalescent phases of COVID-19. The material from the prospective study consisted of cDNA or gDNA derived from T cells, B-cell-depleted T cells, or PBMCs. Subjects who had been exposed to COVID-19, were actively infected with it, or had recovered from it provided the deeply sampled blood TCRbeta repertoires that made up the dataset. A freely available public database, intended as a resource for researchers studying the immune response to SARS-CoV-2, is where the repertoires were released. Samples came from the ongoing ImmuneRACE study (first 160 participants) plus 1,254 subjects from 6 global collaborators. Sample metadata almost always included a de-identified subject ID, COVID-19 status, age in years and sex. HLA class I and class II types, where available, came from metadata supplied by the sample provider rather than from assay-based typing.

Taken from the germline V gene, the CDR1 and CDR2 loops are SGHTA and FQGNSA. The junction carries 8 bases between V and J, which are trimmed by 8 bases and 0 bases respectively. The CDR3 measures 13 amino acids from cysteine to phenylalanine. Of all the DNA, just the CDR3 is kept, 39 bases in frame from base 1. With respect to this clone: Its recognized antigen is unknown. No much larger clone exists at a distance of one base, and base qualities are not known.

Broader findings and caveats from the paper: Clinical and demographic metadata were provided uncurated, with the amount varying by source and participant.

Collaborating institutions collected whole blood in K2EDTA tubes following their own protocols. For TCRbeta analysis, collaborator samples were shipped as frozen whole blood, as isolated PBMCs, or as DNA extracted from either sample type. TCRbeta CDR3 regions were amplified from genomic DNA by means of the immunoSEQ Assay, a bias-controlled multiplex PCR. As for the original processing: Within the assay, amplification of reference gene primers was used to estimate how many nucleated cells each sample contained. Sequence reads were collapsed and filtered to measure the absolute abundance of every unique TCRbeta CDR3 rearrangement. For each sample, productive Simpson clonality was calculated as the square root of Simpson's diversity index across productive rearrangements. The table comes from immuneACCESS by way of TCRdb, which keeps in-frame sequences with V and J called. Part of the clones is missing from these tables; in studies checked, under half for an unresolved V gene and the rest for unknown reasons. The V and J calls and clone size are taken from that table; D and trimming were inferred from the DNA. This sample has some 70,000 clones in its table, and around 80% of those were observed once. The top ten clones comprise 9.8% of the sample.

The TCR originated in a woman between 50 and 59 years old with acute or convalescent COVID-19. The sequenced sample consisted of peripheral blood. This sequence uses TRBV7-2 and TRBJ1-3; no D gene is confidently identified. This receptor has the CDR3 CASAQSSGNTIYF. The nucleotides read TGTGCCAGCGCACAGAGCTCTGGAAACACCATATATTTT.